These 28 T cell receptor beta chains share one sample of origin, sequenced in a study of blood T cell repertoires in COVID-19. Produced via immunoSEQ multiplex PCR; TCRdb's table is partial and in-frame only. The sample has around 200,000 clones, approximately 83% seen once. Sequenced: peripheral blood. The receptors here all came from a human donor with acute or convalescent COVID-19. The donor label of this sample is uncertain.

The chain carries TRBV7-2 and TRBJ2-5, with 8 bases that match TRBD1. J was trimmed by 5 bases and V by 3 bases; bases with no gene match: 5. From germline, CDR1 is SGHTA and CDR2 FQGNSA. The CDR3 covers 14 residues. Here the CDR3 DNA reads TGTGCCAGCAGCTTCTCAGGGGGCCAGGAGACCCAGTACTTC. Protein product: CASSFSGGQETQYF.

The chain combines TRBV19 with TRBJ1-5, with 7 bases fitting TRBD1. The CDR3 sequence is 15 residues long. Trimming at V came to 7 bases and at J to 7 bases, leaving 13 bases not matched to a gene. Germline CDR1 LNHDA, CDR2 SQIVND (reference sequence). CDR3: CASTSRGEAKQPQHF. In nucleotides, the CDR3 is TGTGCCAGTACTTCCAGGGGGGAGGCGAAACAGCCCCAGCATTTT.

V usage is TRBV6-1 and J usage is TRBJ2-7, with 7 bases identical to TRBD2. The CDR3 consists of 16 residues. V lost 3 bases, J lost 2 bases, and 10 bases stayed unmatched. Germline values: CDR1 MNHNS, CDR2 SASEGT. CDR3 amino acids: CASSEARGGRTYEQYF. The CDR3 coding sequence is TGTGCCAGCAGTGAGGCCCGAGGCGGGAGAACCTACGAGCAGTACTTC.

This clone appeared once. J is TRBJ1-2 and V is TRBV5-1; TRBD1 matches at 7 bases. With 0 bases clipped from V and 1 base from J, the junction kept 3 bases outside the gene matches. The CDR3 is 15 residues long. The germline CDR1 and CDR2 sequences are SGHRS and YFSETQ. CDR3 amino acids: CASSLGAGGNYGYTF. DNA for the CDR3: TGCGCCAGCAGCTTGGGGGCAGGGGGTAACTATGGCTACACCTTC.

V gene TRBV11-2 combines with J gene TRBJ2-7; D ambiguous. This CDR3 has 14 amino acids. Per the germline V gene, CDR1 is SGHAT and CDR2 is FQNNGV. V gave up 2 bases and J gave up 2 bases, with 10 bases separating them. The CDR3, as DNA: TGTGCCAGCAGCTTATTACAGTTGGCCTACGAGCAGTACTTC. Protein: CASSLLQLAYEQYF.

V gene TRBV2 combines with J gene TRBJ2-3; no clear D gene. The CDR3 sequence is 18 residues long. V was shortened by 7 bases and J by 0 bases, with 23 bases between the two germline ends. The germline V gene has CDR1 SNHLY and CDR2 FYNNEI. The CDR3 bases are TGTGCCAGCACTCAACGTCCCGTCCAGGCTCTTAGCACAGATACGCAGTATTTT. Its protein product is CASTQRPVQALSTDTQYF.

The rearrangement uses TRBV5-1 and TRBJ2-7; D might be TRBD1 (6 bases). The CDR3 is 14 residues long. V dropped 4 bases and J dropped 2 bases, with 13 bases sitting between them. Germline CDR1 SGHRS, CDR2 YFSETQ. The CDR3 loop reads CASSDTQGTYEQYF. The CDR3 nucleotides read TGCGCCAGCAGCGATACACAGGGCACCTACGAGCAGTACTTC.

The chain combines TRBV4-1 with TRBJ2-5; 7 bases are a match to TRBD1. J was trimmed by 2 bases and V by 4 bases; bases with no gene match: 4. Germline CDR1 reads MGHRA; CDR2 reads YSYEKL. CDR3 length equals 14 residues. The CDR3 sequence is CASSPHRGQETQYF. CDR3 coding DNA: TGCGCCAGCAGCCCTCACAGGGGACAAGAGACCCAGTACTTC.

The V gene is TRBV5-1, the J gene TRBJ2-1, with D perhaps TRBD1 (5 bases). With 7 bases removed from V and 8 bases from J, the gap between germline ends came to 19 bases. Germline assignment: CDR1 SGHRS and CDR2 YFSETQ. This CDR3 has 14 residues. The CDR3 sequence: CASLPIQGAHEQFF. The CDR3 nucleotides read TGCGCCAGCCTGCCCATCCAAGGGGCCCATGAGCAGTTCTTC.

The V and J genes are TRBV3-1 (or the pseudogene TRBV3-2) and TRBJ1-1; D is undetermined. Trimming removed 4 bases at V and 4 bases at J, with 10 bases between. The CDR3 covers 13 residues. Germline loops: CDR1 LGHDT, CDR2 YNNKEL (reference sequence). The CDR3 DNA reads TGTGCCAGCAGCCCGGTCGCAGGCACTGAAGCTTTCTTT. Amino acids: CASSPVAGTEAFF.

The chain uses TRBV4-2 and TRBJ2-5; the match to TRBD1 covers 8 bases. The ends lost 2 bases at V and 3 bases at J; junction bases unmatched: 2. The CDR3 loop spans 14 amino acids. CDR1 LGHNA and CDR2 YNFKEQ come from the germline V gene. CDR3 DNA sequence: TGTGCCAGCAGCCAACCGACAGGGGAAGAGACCCAGTACTTC. Translating gives CASSQPTGEETQYF.

V gene TRBV30 combines with J gene TRBJ1-2; D remains unclear. Germline-derived CDR1 and CDR2 are GTSNPN and SVGIG (reference sequence). Trimming stripped 3 bases from V and 3 bases from J, with 17 bases between. This CDR3 spans 15 amino acids. The CDR3 loop is CAWRRGGNYHYGYTF. CDR3 nucleotides: TGTGCCTGGAGGCGGGGAGGGAACTATCACTATGGCTACACCTTC. The full variable domain, with the rest looked up from reference TRBV30 and TRBJ1-2, is SQTIHQWPATLVQPVGSPLSLECTVEGTSNPNLYWYRQAAGRGLQLLFYSVGIGQISSEVPQNLSASRPQDRQFILSSKKLLLSDSGFYLCAWRRGGNYHYGYTFGSGTRLTVV.

This chain connects TRBV6-5 to TRBJ2-7, with D tentatively TRBD1 (5 bases). The CDR3 runs to 13 residues. Germline CDR1 is MNHEY and CDR2 is SVGAGI. Trimming pared 9 bases from V and 1 base from J, leaving 13 bases between. CDR3 region: CARGVKGSYEQYF. In DNA form, the CDR3 reads TGTGCCAGGGGTGTAAAGGGGTCCTACGAGCAGTACTTC.

This sequence joins TRBV5-1 and TRBJ2-2; a possible D gene is TRBD2 (5 bases). The V and J ends lost 0 bases and 0 bases respectively, with 9 bases between them. Germline CDR1 is SGHRS and CDR2 is YFSETQ. CDR3 size: 16 residues. CDR3 region: CASSLESGANTGELFF. CDR3 DNA sequence: TGCGCCAGCAGCTTGGAGAGCGGAGCGAACACCGGGGAGCTGTTTTTT.

The chain couples TRBV5-1 to TRBJ1-3; 7 bases fit TRBD1. The CDR3 is 16 amino acids. The germline V gene encodes CDR1 SGHRS and CDR2 YFSETQ. V was clipped by 0 bases and J by 4 bases; unmatched bases: 7. The CDR3 sequence: CASSLDGTEGGNTIYF. Here the CDR3 DNA reads TGCGCCAGCAGCTTGGATGGGACAGAGGGGGGAAACACCATATATTTT.

The rearrangement links TRBV14 to TRBJ2-7; 8 bases are shared with TRBD2. From germline, CDR1 is SGHDN and CDR2 FVKESK. V lost 4 bases and J lost 7; bases outside the gene matches: 3. The CDR3 sequence is 12 residues long. The CDR3 loop reads CASSRIAGEQYF. The CDR3 DNA follows: TGTGCCAGCAGCCGGATAGCGGGAGAGCAGTACTTC.

The V call is TRBV30, the J call TRBJ1-3; 7 nucleotides match TRBD1. After removal of 0 bases from V and 4 bases from J, the junction contained 6 bases not matched to a gene. Germline loops: CDR1 GTSNPN, CDR2 SVGIG (reference sequence). CDR3 length: 15 amino acids. The CDR3 bases are TGTGCCTGGAGTGTAGGGCAGGGGGTAGGAAACACCATATATTTT. It is translated as CAWSVGQGVGNTIYF.

V usage is TRBV7-9 and J usage is TRBJ2-1, with 10 positions matching TRBD2. The CDR3 has 16 residues. Losses at the gene ends were 5 bases for V and 5 bases for J; bases not matched to a gene: 9. Germline V gene lookup returns CDR1 SEHNR and CDR2 FQNEAQ (reference sequence). The CDR3 sequence: CASSLLAGGLHNEQFF. The DNA for the CDR3 is TGTGCCAGCAGCCTTTTAGCGGGGGGCTTGCACAATGAGCAGTTCTTC.

The V and J genes are TRBV7-9 and TRBJ1-5; 9 bases are shared with TRBD1. This CDR3 is built from 18 residues. Germline V gene lookup returns CDR1 SEHNR and CDR2 FQNEAQ (reference sequence). Unmatched junction bases numbered 18, after V lost 5 bases and J lost 7 bases. This CDR3 is CASSPRDRESGQWQPQHF. CDR3 coding DNA: TGTGCCAGCAGCCCCCGGGACAGGGAAAGTGGACAATGGCAGCCCCAGCATTTT.

The chain recombines TRBV27 with TRBJ2-7; 12 bases are shared with TRBD1. This CDR3 is 18 amino acids long. The ends lost 2 bases at V and 1 base at J; junction bases unmatched: 9. Per germline, CDR1 MNHEY and CDR2 SMNVEV (reference sequence). The CDR3 nucleotides read TGTGCCAGCAGTTTAAGGCCGGGACAGGGGGCTTATTCCTACGAGCAGTACTTC. Translation gives CASSLRPGQGAYSYEQYF.

This chain links TRBV18 with TRBJ2-1; 13 positions match TRBD2. The V gene end was trimmed by 6 bases and the J gene end by 4 bases; junction bases not matched to a gene: 6. Germline V CDR1 and CDR2: KGHSH, LQKENI. The CDR3 length is 16 residues. The CDR3 DNA is TGTGCCAGCTCCCTTGGACTAGCGGGAGCGTACAATGAGCAGTTCTTC. This sequence encodes CASSLGLAGAYNEQFF.

V gene TRBV6-5 combines with J gene TRBJ2-7; D is ambiguous. Germline assignment: CDR1 MNHEY and CDR2 SVGAGI. V was pared by 3 bases and J by 0 bases, with 9 bases between. This CDR3 spans 14 amino acids. CDR3 region: CASSYIASSYEQYF. CDR3 coding DNA: TGTGCCAGCAGTTATATAGCCTCCTCCTACGAGCAGTACTTC.

The rearrangement joins TRBV7-2 to TRBJ2-7; 13 bases line up with TRBD2. Losses at the gene ends were 1 base for V and 4 bases for J; bases not matched to a gene: 4. This CDR3 spans 16 amino acids. The germline V gene encodes CDR1 SGHTA and CDR2 FQGNSA. The CDR3 region has the DNA TGTGCCAGCAGCTTAGATGGGACTAGCGGGGCGTACGAGCAGTACTTC. Translating it yields CASSLDGTSGAYEQYF. The whole variable domain, remainder taken from reference TRBV7-2 and TRBJ2-7, is GAGVSQSPSNKVTEKGKDVELRCDPISGHTALYWYRQSLGQGLEFLIYFQGNSAPDKSGLPSDRFSAERTGGSVSTLTIQRTQQEDSAVYLCASSLDGTSGAYEQYFGPGTRLTVT.

The genes are TRBV4-1 and TRBJ2-2, with 9 positions matching TRBD1. After removal of 0 bases from V and 4 bases from J, the junction contained 6 bases not matched to a gene. Germline CDR1 MGHRA, CDR2 YSYEKL. The CDR3 has 17 residues. The CDR3 is CASSQDLGQGITGELFF. The DNA for the CDR3 is TGCGCCAGCAGCCAAGATCTAGGACAGGGGATCACCGGGGAGCTGTTTTTT.

This sequence joins TRBV18 and TRBJ2-5; TRBD1 agrees at 9 bases. The CDR3 is 14 amino acids. Germline V CDR1 and CDR2: KGHSH, LQKENI. J lost 4 bases, V lost 1 base, and 1 base had no gene match. The CDR3 region is CASSPRGQGETQYF. CDR3 in DNA: TGTGCCAGCTCACCACGGGGACAGGGAGAGACCCAGTACTTC.

The chain couples TRBV7-3 to TRBJ2-2; 14 bases align to TRBD2. The V gene end was trimmed by 6 bases and the J gene end by 4 bases; junction bases not matched to a gene: 4. The germline V gene encodes CDR1 SGHTA and CDR2 FQGTGA. The CDR3 contains 16 residues. As DNA, the CDR3 is TGTGCCAGCAGTTACGGACTAGCGGGGGGCACCGGGGAGCTGTTTTTT. This translates into CASSYGLAGGTGELFF.

The V and J genes are TRBV5-4 and TRBJ2-7; TRBD1 matches 9 bases. V was pared by 4 bases and J by 0 bases, with 5 bases of the junction left unmatched. Germline CDR1 reads SGHNT; CDR2 reads YYREEE (reference sequence). This CDR3 has 15 residues. This chain's CDR3 is CASSLETGGSYEQYF. The CDR3 coding sequence is TGTGCCAGCAGCCTCGAGACAGGGGGCTCCTACGAGCAGTACTTC.

V and J are TRBV9 and TRBJ2-1; D might be TRBD2 (6 bases). Between the trimmed V and J ends, which lost 4 bases and 3 bases, there was a span of 14 bases. There are 15 residues in the CDR3. Germline CDR1 is SGDLS and CDR2 is YYNGEE. The CDR3 is CASSFRDSIYNEQFF. Written as DNA, the CDR3 is TGTGCCAGCAGCTTCCGGGACTCGATCTACAATGAGCAGTTCTTC.